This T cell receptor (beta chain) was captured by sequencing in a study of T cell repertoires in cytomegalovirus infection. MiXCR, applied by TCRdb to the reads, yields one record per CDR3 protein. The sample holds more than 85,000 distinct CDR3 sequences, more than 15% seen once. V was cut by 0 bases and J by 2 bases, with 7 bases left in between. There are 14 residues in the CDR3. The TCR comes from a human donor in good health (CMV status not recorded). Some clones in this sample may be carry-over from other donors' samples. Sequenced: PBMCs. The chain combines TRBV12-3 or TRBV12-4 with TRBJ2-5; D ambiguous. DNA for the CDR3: TGTGCCAGCAGTTTAGCCCCACAGCAAGAGACCCAGTACTTC. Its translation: CASSLAPQQETQYF.